These 13 T cell receptor beta chains originate from one sample sequenced in a study of blood T cell repertoires in COVID-19. Assay used: immunoSEQ multiplex PCR; TCRdb lists only in-frame clones, some missing. This sample yields 150,000 or so clones, of which roughly 89% are seen a single time; around 4.2% belongs to the top ten. The sample was peripheral blood. The receptor set was obtained from a man aged 55 to 70 with COVID-19, enrolled during active disease.

This clone was seen a few times. The rearrangement links TRBV29-1 to TRBJ2-7; the D gene is possibly TRBD2 (5 bases). Per the germline V gene, CDR1 is SQVTM and CDR2 is ANQGSEA. The V gene lost 1 base and the J gene lost 0 bases, with 16 bases spanning the gap. This CDR3 spans 16 amino acids. CDR3 residues: CSVEGGMSGSSYEQYF. For the CDR3, the DNA is TGCAGCGTTGAAGGAGGAATGTCGGGGAGCTCCTACGAGCAGTACTTC.

V is TRBV7-2 and J is TRBJ2-2, with 7 bases lining up with TRBD1. There are 15 residues in the CDR3. V shed 7 bases, J shed 1 base, and the junction held 6 bases outside the gene matches. The germline V gene encodes CDR1 SGHTA and CDR2 FQGNSA. CDR3 coding DNA: TGTGCCAGCATTCCACAGGGGATGAACACCGGGGAGCTGTTTTTT. It specifies CASIPQGMNTGELFF.

The chain recombines TRBV3-1 (or the pseudogene TRBV3-2) with TRBJ1-1; 7 bases are shared with TRBD1. The CDR3 has 12 residues. V lost 4 bases, J lost 7 bases, and 3 bases stayed unmatched. CDR1 is LGHDT and CDR2 is YNNKEL in the germline V gene (reference sequence). CDR3 sequence: CASSLHRGEAFF. The DNA of the CDR3 is TGTGCCAGCAGCCTTCACAGGGGTGAAGCTTTCTTT.

This chain links TRBV6-2 or TRBV6-3 with TRBJ1-1, with TRBD1 as a possible D gene (5 bases). The CDR3 extends over 15 amino acids. Germline CDR1 reads MNHEY; CDR2 reads SVGEGT. V was pared by 1 base and J by 2 bases, with 11 bases between. CDR3 in DNA: TGTGCCAGCAGTTACTACATTACAGGAAACACTGAAGCTTTCTTT. Amino acids: CASSYYITGNTEAFF.

This chain connects TRBV28 to TRBJ1-4, with a possible D match to TRBD1 (6 bases). V shed 7 bases and J shed 6 bases, with 12 bases lying between them. The CDR3 length is 13 residues. The V gene's germline CDR1 is MDHEN and CDR2 SYDVKM. The CDR3, as DNA: TGTGCCAGCAACGGATACAGGGATGAAAAACTGTTTTTT. Amino acid sequence: CASNGYRDEKLFF. The variable domain in full, with the rest retrieved from reference TRBV28 and TRBJ1-4, is DVKVTQSSRYLVKRTGEKVFLECVQDMDHENMFWYRQDPGLGLRLIYFSYDVKMKEKGDIPEGYSVSREKKERFSLILESASTNQTSMYLCASNGYRDEKLFFGSGTQLSVL.

This clone was seen a handful of times. This sample also contains other DNA sequences that code for the same CDR3. This chain connects TRBV5-1 to TRBJ1-1; tentative D call: TRBD1 (5 bases). V shed 2 bases and J shed 4 bases, with 15 bases lying between them. Germline V gene sequence: CDR1 SGHRS, CDR2 YFSETQ. The CDR3 is 15 residues long. CDR3 residues: CASSFGGRGGTEAFF. In nucleotides, the CDR3 is TGCGCCAGCAGCTTTGGGGGTCGCGGGGGCACTGAAGCTTTCTTT.

This chain joins TRBV14 and TRBJ2-7, with D tentatively TRBD1 (5 bases). This CDR3 contains 18 residues. The V end was cut by 5 bases, the J end by 4 bases, with 27 bases between. The germline gives CDR1 SGHDN, CDR2 FVKESK. Here the CDR3 reads CASSITTPGWGSIYEQYF. The CDR3 DNA follows: TGTGCCAGCAGCATAACGACCCCAGGGTGGGGAAGCATATACGAGCAGTACTTC.

The chain couples TRBV29-1 to TRBJ2-5, with 7 nucleotides matching TRBD1. Per germline, CDR1 SQVTM and CDR2 ANQGSEA. The CDR3 contains 13 residues. The J segment lost 2 bases and the V segment lost 5 bases, leaving 5 bases of the junction unmatched. This CDR3 is CSVNLRGQETQYF. For the CDR3, the DNA is TGCAGCGTTAACCTCAGGGGGCAAGAGACCCAGTACTTC.

The chain employs TRBV6-1 and TRBJ2-3; D is unclear. V lost 2 bases, J lost 10 bases, and 13 bases lay in between. The CDR3 extends over 13 amino acids. The V gene's germline CDR1 is MNHNS and CDR2 SASEGT. CDR3 sequence (DNA): TGTGCCAGCAGTGAAAAAGGTCGTCGGGCGCAGTATTTT. It specifies CASSEKGRRAQYF.

The chain's CDR3 is CASRGNGQTEAFF. CDR3 in DNA: TGTGCCAGCAGAGGCAATGGACAGACTGAAGCTTTCTTT. J is TRBJ1-1 and V is TRBV6-5; perhaps TRBD1 as D (6 bases). The CDR3 consists of 13 residues. CDR1 and CDR2 (germline): MNHEY, SVGAGI. Trimming removed 6 bases at V and 5 bases at J, with 13 bases between.

This clone was found a few times. The V gene is TRBV3-1 (or the pseudogene TRBV3-2), the J gene TRBJ1-2; TRBD1 matches 7 bases. V was pared by 4 bases and J by 6 bases, with 8 bases of the junction left unmatched. Germline loops: CDR1 LGHDT, CDR2 YNNKEL (reference sequence). The CDR3 sequence is 14 residues long. This chain's CDR3 is CASSLETGLDGYTF. Here the CDR3 DNA reads TGTGCCAGCAGCCTAGAGACAGGGTTAGATGGCTACACCTTC.

This clone was recorded once. The V and J genes are TRBV7-2 and TRBJ2-3; 8 bases fit TRBD2. CDR3 length: 14 amino acids. CDR1 is SGHTA and CDR2 is FQGNSA in the germline V gene. V was pared by 5 bases and J by 5 bases, with 6 bases of the junction left unmatched. In DNA form, the CDR3 reads TGTGCCAGCAGCCCCGGACTAGCAGTAGATACGCAGTATTTT. Amino acid sequence: CASSPGLAVDTQYF.

The V and J genes are TRBV12-3 or TRBV12-4 and TRBJ1-5, with 7 bases fitting TRBD1. This CDR3 has 13 amino acids. Unmatched junction bases numbered 6, after V lost 7 bases and J lost 6 bases. This chain's CDR3 is CASTRTGVQPQHF. The CDR3 coding sequence is TGTGCCAGCACCCGGACAGGTGTTCAGCCCCAGCATTTT.